The rows below give T cell receptor beta chains drawn from one sample of a study of radiotherapy plus CTLA-4 blockade in lung cancer. Profiled with immunoSEQ multiplex PCR; TCRdb holds only in-frame clones, not every one. The table records 64,000 or so clones, less than 75% of them present only once. This material consisted of peripheral blood, taken from a patient treated with radiotherapy plus ipilimumab. Receptor source: a human donor with non-small cell lung cancer whose response to radiotherapy plus ipilimumab could not be evaluated. The CDR3 runs from the conserved cysteine through the conserved F or W. D genes are given only for firm matches. Clone size is given for some rows only: seen once, a few or many times, or a class if the clone is expanded.

CASSLDRYEQYF TGTGCCAGCAGCTTGGATCGCTACGAGCAGTACTTC NA TRBJ2-7 NA TRBV5-8
CASSEVRTELTEAFF TGTGCCAGCAGCGAAGTGCGGACAGAGCTCACTGAAGCTTTCTTT NA TRBJ1-1 NA TRBV2
CASRFLRVNQPQHF TGTGCCAGCAGGTTCCTCCGGGTTAATCAGCCCCAGCATTTT NA TRBJ1-5 NA TRBV28
CAIYEGTGVSYEQYF TGTGCCATCTACGAGGGGACAGGGGTTTCCTACGAGCAGTACTTC TRBD1 TRBJ2-7 NA TRBV10-3
CASSDSPGLAGATHYEQYF TGTGCCAGCAGCGATTCTCCGGGACTAGCGGGAGCTACACACTACGAGCAGTACTTC TRBD2 TRBJ2-7 few TRBV7-9
CASRQQVNTEAFF TGTGCCAGCAGGCAACAGGTGAACACTGAAGCTTTCTTT NA TRBJ1-1 NA TRBV27
CAIAGQGVTEAFF TGTGCCATCGCGGGACAGGGGGTCACTGAAGCTTTCTTT TRBD1 TRBJ1-1 NA TRBV10-3
CASSKGGSSYNEQFF TGTGCCAGCAGTAAAGGCGGGAGCTCCTACAATGAGCAGTTCTTC TRBD2 TRBJ2-1 NA TRBV2
CASRLDRLTEAFF TGTGCCAGCAGGCTAGACAGGCTCACTGAAGCTTTCTTT NA TRBJ1-1 NA TRBV6-6
CASSLGHPGYGYTF TGTGCCAGCAGTTTAGGACACCCGGGTTATGGCTACACCTTC NA TRBJ1-2 medium-sized TRBV28